This TCR beta chain was recorded in a study of CD8+CD57+ T cells in acquired aplastic anemia. Turning to the study itself: Sorted cells (CD4+ and CD8+) yielded DNA amounts that averaged 3.2 ug. Healthy donors yielded roughly 9.8 million CD4+ cell reads on average.

This CDR3 has 16 residues. The germline V gene encodes CDR1 ENHRY and CDR2 SYGVKD. J gave up 5 bases and V 9 bases, and 8 bases lay outside the gene matches. This clonotype was counted between two and nine times. The TCR beta profiling, which covered VDJ combination and CDR3 sequence, was carried out using genomic DNA as the template. TCRdb fed the reads into MiXCR, producing one record per CDR3 protein. Here the sample spans around 170,000 distinct CDR3 sequences, about 47% being singletons. The sequence was collected from a human donor in good health. This sequence joins TRBV10-3 and TRBJ2-2; 14 bases agree with TRBD2. Sequences were obtained from sorted CD4+, CD8+, or CD8+CD57+ T cells (not recorded which) from PBMCs. The CDR3 sequence is CAITGTSGSKTGELFF. In DNA form, the CDR3 reads TGTGCCATTACCGGGACTAGCGGGAGTAAGACCGGGGAGCTGTTTTTT.